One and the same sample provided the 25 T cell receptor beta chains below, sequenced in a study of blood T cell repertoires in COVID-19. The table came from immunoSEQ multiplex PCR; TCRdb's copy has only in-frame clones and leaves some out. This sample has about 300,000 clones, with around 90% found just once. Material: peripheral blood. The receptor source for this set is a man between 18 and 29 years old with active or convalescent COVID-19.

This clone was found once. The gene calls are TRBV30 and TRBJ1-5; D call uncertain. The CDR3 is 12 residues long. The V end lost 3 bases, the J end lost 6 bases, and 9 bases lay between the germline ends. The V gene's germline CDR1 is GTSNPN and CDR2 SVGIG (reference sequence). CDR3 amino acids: CAWRGRGQPQHF. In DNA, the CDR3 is TGTGCCTGGAGGGGGAGAGGTCAGCCCCAGCATTTT.

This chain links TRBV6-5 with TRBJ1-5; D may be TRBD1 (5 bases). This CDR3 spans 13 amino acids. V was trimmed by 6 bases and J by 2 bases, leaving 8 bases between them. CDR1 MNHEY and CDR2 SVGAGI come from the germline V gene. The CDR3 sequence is CASRGVGNQPQHF. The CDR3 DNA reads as TGTGCCAGCAGAGGGGTTGGCAATCAGCCCCAGCATTTT.

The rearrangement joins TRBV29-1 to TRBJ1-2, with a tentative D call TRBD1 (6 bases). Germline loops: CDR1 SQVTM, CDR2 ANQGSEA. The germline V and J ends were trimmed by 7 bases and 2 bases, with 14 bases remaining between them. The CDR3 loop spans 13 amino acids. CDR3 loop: CSAQGGSNYGYTF. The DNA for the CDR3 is TGCAGCGCACAGGGAGGGTCCAACTATGGCTACACCTTC.

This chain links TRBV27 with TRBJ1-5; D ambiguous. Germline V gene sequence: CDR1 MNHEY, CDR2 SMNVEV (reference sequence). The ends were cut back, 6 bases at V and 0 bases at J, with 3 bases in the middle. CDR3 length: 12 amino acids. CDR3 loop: CASSFSNQPQHF. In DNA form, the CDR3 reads TGTGCCAGCAGCTTTAGCAATCAGCCCCAGCATTTT.

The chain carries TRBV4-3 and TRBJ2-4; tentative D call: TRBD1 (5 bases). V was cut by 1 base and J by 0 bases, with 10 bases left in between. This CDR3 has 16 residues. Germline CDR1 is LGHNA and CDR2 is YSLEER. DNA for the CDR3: TGCGCCAGCAGCCAAGGGACACAACTAGCCAAAAACATTCAGTACTTC. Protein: CASSQGTQLAKNIQYF.

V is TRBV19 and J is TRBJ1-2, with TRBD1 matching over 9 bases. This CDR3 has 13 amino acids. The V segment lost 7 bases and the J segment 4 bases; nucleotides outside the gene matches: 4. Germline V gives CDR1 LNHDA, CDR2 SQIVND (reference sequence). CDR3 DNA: TGTGCCAGTAACATGGGACAGGGCTATGGCTACACCTTC. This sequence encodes CASNMGQGYGYTF.

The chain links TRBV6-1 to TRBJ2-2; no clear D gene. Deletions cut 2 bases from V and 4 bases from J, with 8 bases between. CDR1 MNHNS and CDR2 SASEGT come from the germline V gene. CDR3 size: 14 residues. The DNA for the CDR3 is TGTGCCAGCAGTGAACTCGGTCCCACCGGGGAGCTGTTTTTT. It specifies CASSELGPTGELFF.

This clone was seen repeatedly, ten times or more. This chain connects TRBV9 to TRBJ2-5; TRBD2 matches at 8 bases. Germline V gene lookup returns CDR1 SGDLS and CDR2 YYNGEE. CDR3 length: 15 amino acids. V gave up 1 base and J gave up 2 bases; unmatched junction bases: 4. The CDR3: CASSVRAGDQETQYF. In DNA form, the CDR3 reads TGTGCCAGCAGCGTACGAGCGGGAGATCAAGAGACCCAGTACTTC. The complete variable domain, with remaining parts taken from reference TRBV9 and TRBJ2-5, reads DSGVTQTPKHLITATGQRVTLRCSPRSGDLSVYWYQQSLDQGLQFLIQYYNGEERAKGNILERFSAQQFPDLHSELNLSSLELGDSALYFCASSVRAGDQETQYFGPGTRLLVL.

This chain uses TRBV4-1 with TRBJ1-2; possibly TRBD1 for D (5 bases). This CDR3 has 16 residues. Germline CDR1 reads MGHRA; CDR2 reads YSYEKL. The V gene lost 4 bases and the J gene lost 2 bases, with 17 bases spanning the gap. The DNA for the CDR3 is TGCGCCAGCAGCCCCTATCAGACAGTCTCGAACTATGGCTACACCTTC. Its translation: CASSPYQTVSNYGYTF.

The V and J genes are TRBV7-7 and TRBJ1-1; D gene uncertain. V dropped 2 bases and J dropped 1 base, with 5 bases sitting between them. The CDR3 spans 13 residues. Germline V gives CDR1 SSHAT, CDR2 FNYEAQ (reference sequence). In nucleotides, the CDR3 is TGTGCCAGCAGCTTATCAGGGAACACTGAAGCTTTCTTT. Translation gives CASSLSGNTEAFF.

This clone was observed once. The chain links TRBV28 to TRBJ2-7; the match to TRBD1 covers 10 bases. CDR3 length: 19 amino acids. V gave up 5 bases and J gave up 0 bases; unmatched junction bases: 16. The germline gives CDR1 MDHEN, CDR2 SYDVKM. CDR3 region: CASSTLSLPGQGNSYEQYF. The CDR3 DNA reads TGTGCCAGCAGTACGTTATCATTACCGGGACAGGGGAACTCCTACGAGCAGTACTTC.

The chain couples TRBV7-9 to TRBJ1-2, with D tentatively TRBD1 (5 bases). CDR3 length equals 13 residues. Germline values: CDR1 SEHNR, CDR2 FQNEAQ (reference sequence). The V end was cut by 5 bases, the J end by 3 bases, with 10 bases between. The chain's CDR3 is CASSGGMDYGYTF. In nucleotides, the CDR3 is TGTGCCAGCAGCGGGGGGATGGACTATGGCTACACCTTC.

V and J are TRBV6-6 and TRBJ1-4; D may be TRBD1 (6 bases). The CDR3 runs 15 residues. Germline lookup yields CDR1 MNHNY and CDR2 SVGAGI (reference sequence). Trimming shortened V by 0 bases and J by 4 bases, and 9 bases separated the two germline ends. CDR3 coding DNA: TGTGCCAGCAGTTACTCAGGACAGCTTAATGAAAAACTGTTTTTT. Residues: CASSYSGQLNEKLFF.

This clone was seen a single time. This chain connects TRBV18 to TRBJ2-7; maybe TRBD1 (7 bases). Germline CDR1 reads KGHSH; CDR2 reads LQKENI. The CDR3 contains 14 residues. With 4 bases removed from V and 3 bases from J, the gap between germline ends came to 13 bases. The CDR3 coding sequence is TGTGCCAGCTCACAAATGCGGGACAGCTACGAGCAGTACTTC. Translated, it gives CASSQMRDSYEQYF. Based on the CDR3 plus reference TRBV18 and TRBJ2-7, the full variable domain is NAGVMQNPRHLVRRRGQEARLRCSPMKGHSHVYWYRQLPEEGLKFMVYLQKENIIDESGMPKERFSAEFPKEGPSILRIQQVVRGDSAAYFCASSQMRDSYEQYFGPGTRLTVT.

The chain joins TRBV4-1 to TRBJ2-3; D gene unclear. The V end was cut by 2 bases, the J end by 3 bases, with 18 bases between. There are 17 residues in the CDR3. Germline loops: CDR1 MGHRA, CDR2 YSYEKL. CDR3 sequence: CASSQFPGALSTDTQYF. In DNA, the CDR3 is TGCGCCAGCAGCCAATTTCCGGGTGCCCTCAGTACAGATACGCAGTATTTT.

The chain's CDR3 is CASSVEEGAVTGIQYF. CDR3 in DNA: TGTGCCAGCAGCGTAGAGGAGGGGGCAGTTACTGGCATTCAGTACTTC. The J gene is TRBJ2-4, the V gene TRBV9; perhaps TRBD1 as D (7 bases). This CDR3 has 16 residues. Germline V gene data show CDR1 as SGDLS and CDR2 as YYNGEE. With 0 bases removed from V and 9 bases from J, the gap between germline ends came to 19 bases.

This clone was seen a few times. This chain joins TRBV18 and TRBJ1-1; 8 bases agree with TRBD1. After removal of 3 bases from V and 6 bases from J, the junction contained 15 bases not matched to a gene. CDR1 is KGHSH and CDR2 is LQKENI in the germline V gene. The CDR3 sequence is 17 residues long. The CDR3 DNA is TGTGCCAGCTCACCGGCCAAACAGGGGGTCGGTGGTTCTGAAGCTTTCTTT. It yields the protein CASSPAKQGVGGSEAFF.

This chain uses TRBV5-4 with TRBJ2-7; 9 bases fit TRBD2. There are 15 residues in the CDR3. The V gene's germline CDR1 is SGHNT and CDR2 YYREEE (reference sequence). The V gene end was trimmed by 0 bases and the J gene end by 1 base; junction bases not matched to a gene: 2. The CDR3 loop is CASSLDAGGSYEQYF. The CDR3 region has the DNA TGTGCCAGCAGCTTGGACGCGGGGGGGTCCTACGAGCAGTACTTC.

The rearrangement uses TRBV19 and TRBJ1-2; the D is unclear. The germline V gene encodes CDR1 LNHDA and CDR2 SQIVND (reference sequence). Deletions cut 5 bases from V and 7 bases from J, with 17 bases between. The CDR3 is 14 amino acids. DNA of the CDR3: TGTGCCAGTAGTCACCTAGACTCAAGCGGTGGCTACACCTTC. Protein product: CASSHLDSSGGYTF.

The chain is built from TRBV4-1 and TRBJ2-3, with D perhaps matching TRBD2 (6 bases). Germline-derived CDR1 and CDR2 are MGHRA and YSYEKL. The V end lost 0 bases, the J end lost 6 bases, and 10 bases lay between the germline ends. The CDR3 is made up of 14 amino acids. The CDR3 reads CASSQEWGDDTQYF. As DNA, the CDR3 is TGCGCCAGCAGCCAAGAGTGGGGGGACGATACGCAGTATTTT.

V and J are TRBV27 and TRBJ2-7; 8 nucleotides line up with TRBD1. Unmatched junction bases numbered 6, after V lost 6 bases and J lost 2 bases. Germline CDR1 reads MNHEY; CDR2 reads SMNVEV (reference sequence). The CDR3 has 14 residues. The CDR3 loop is CASRPSDRAYEQYF. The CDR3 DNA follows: TGTGCCAGCAGACCATCGGACAGGGCCTACGAGCAGTACTTC.

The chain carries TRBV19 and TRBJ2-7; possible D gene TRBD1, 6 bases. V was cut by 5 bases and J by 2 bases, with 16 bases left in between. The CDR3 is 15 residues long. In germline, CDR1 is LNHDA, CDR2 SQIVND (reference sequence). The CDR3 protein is CASSVSGTPTYEQYF. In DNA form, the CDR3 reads TGTGCCAGTAGTGTCTCCGGGACACCCACCTACGAGCAGTACTTC. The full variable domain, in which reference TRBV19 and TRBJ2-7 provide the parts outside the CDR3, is DGGITQSPKYLFRKEGQNVTLSCEQNLNHDAMYWYRQDPGQGLRLIYYSQIVNDFQKGDIAEGYSVSREKKESFPLTVTSAQKNPTAFYLCASSVSGTPTYEQYFGPGTRLTVT.

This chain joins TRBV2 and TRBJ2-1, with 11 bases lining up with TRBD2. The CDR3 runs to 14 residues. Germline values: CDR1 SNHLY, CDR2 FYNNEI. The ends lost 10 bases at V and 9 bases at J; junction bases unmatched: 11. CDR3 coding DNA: TGTGCCACTAATCCGGGACTAGCGGTTCTTGAGCAGTTCTTC. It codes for CATNPGLAVLEQFF. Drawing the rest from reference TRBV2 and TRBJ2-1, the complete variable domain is EPEVTQTPSHQVTQMGQEVILRCVPISNHLYFYWYRQILGQKVEFLVSFYNNEISEKSEIFDDQFSVERPDGSNFTLKIRSTKLEDSAMYFCATNPGLAVLEQFFGPGTRLTVL.

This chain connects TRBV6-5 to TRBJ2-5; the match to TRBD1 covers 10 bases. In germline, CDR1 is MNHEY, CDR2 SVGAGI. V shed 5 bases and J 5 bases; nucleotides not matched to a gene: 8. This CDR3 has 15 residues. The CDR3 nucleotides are TGTGCCAGCAGTCCTCCGGGACAGGGGAGGGAGACCCAGTACTTC. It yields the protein CASSPPGQGRETQYF.

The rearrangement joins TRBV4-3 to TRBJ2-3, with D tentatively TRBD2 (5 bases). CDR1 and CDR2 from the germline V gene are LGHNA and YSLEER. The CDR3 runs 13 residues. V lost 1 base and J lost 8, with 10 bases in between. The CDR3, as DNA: TGCGCCAGCAGCCAAGTTCGAGAGGGTACGCAGTATTTT. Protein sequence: CASSQVREGTQYF.